The 8 T cell receptor beta chains below all came from one sample that was sequenced in a study of blood T cell repertoires in COVID-19. TCRdb keeps only in-frame clones here, not all; method: immunoSEQ multiplex PCR. The sample contains 30,000 to 50,000 clones, roughly 94% of which appear only once. Sequenced: peripheral blood. Receptors originate from a human donor with active COVID-19. The donor label of this sample is uncertain.

This chain uses TRBV5-1 with TRBJ2-3; possibly TRBD2 for D (5 bases). CDR3 size: 13 residues. Trimming stripped 3 bases from V and 9 bases from J, with 14 bases between. Germline assignment: CDR1 SGHRS and CDR2 YFSETQ. This CDR3 is CASSSRTSDTQYF. CDR3 nucleotides: TGCGCCAGCAGCTCTAGGACTTCGGACACGCAGTATTTT.

The J gene is TRBJ2-3, the V gene TRBV28; 7 positions match TRBD1. The ends lost 5 bases at V and 10 bases at J; junction bases unmatched: 18. Germline CDR1 is MDHEN and CDR2 is SYDVKM. CDR3 length equals 16 residues. CDR3 sequence reads: CASSATRDSSFYAQYF. The CDR3 region has the DNA TGTGCCAGCAGTGCCACCCGGGACAGCAGCTTTTACGCGCAGTATTTT.

The sample holds a few counts of this clone. One junction end does not reproduce the germline sequence, and a read error may be involved. V gene TRBV7-8 combines with J gene TRBJ2-2; D unresolved. The CDR3 has 12 amino acids. Looked up from germline, CDR1 is SGHVS and CDR2 is FQNEAQ. The CDR3 sequence is CASSSYTGELFF. In DNA, the CDR3 is TGTGCCAGCAGCTCGTACACGGGGGAGCTGTTTTTT.

This clone has only a few counts. The gene calls are TRBV28 and TRBJ2-1, with TRBD2 matching 11 bases. V was clipped by 7 bases and J by 4 bases; unmatched bases: 15. The CDR3 extends over 18 amino acids. Germline assignment: CDR1 MDHEN and CDR2 SYDVKM. The DNA for the CDR3 is TGTGCCAGCACTTCCAATATCATGGGACTAGCGGTTTACAATGAGCAGTTCTTC. Protein product: CASTSNIMGLAVYNEQFF.

V gene TRBV5-8 combines with J gene TRBJ2-5, with 14 positions matching TRBD2. Germline-derived CDR1 and CDR2 are SGHTS and YDEGEE. V lost 4 bases and J lost 4; bases outside the gene matches: 6. This CDR3 comprises 16 residues. The CDR3 region is CASSTGTSGGPETQYF. The CDR3 DNA is TGTGCCAGCAGCACAGGGACTAGCGGGGGACCAGAGACCCAGTACTTC.

This chain links TRBV5-1 with TRBJ1-1; 7 bases map to TRBD1. Germline V gene lookup returns CDR1 SGHRS and CDR2 YFSETQ. Trimming at V came to 2 bases and at J to 1 base, leaving 11 bases not matched to a gene. The CDR3 runs to 17 residues. The CDR3 DNA sequence: TGCGCCAGCAGCTTCAGACAGGGTTTTCCAAAGAACACTGAAGCTTTCTTT. It translates to CASSFRQGFPKNTEAFF.

This chain joins TRBV5-1 and TRBJ2-2; the D is unclear. This CDR3 has 16 amino acids. The V and J ends lost 0 bases and 0 bases respectively, with 9 bases between them. Germline V gene lookup returns CDR1 SGHRS and CDR2 YFSETQ. CDR3 in DNA: TGCGCCAGCAGCTTGGAAAGCGCCGCGAACACCGGGGAGCTGTTTTTT. Its translation is CASSLESAANTGELFF.

The chain is built from TRBV6-5 and TRBJ2-3; 7 bases fit TRBD2. The junction had 6 bases not matched to a gene; V was cut back by 5 bases and J by 4 bases. This CDR3 comprises 14 residues. Germline CDR1 and CDR2: MNHEY and SVGAGI. CDR3 nucleotide sequence: TGTGCCAGCAGTCCGGGCGGGAGATCAGATACGCAGTATTTT. It translates to CASSPGGRSDTQYF.